This TCR beta chain was identified in a study of sequential checkpoint blockade in melanoma. Germline values: CDR1 MNHEY, CDR2 SVGAGI. This CDR3 region has 14 residues. After removal of 6 bases from V and 14 bases from J, the junction contained 15 bases not matched to a gene. The table came from immunoSEQ multiplex PCR; TCRdb's copy has only in-frame clones and leaves some out. The data hold some 20,000 clones, with around four fifths observed a single time. Treatment defined: randomized to nivolumab then ipilimumab (arm A) or the reverse (arm B). No patient had prior DNA-damaging chemotherapy. The chain carries TRBV6-5 and TRBJ2-1; 8 nucleotides match TRBD2. This TCR was recovered from a human donor with melanoma. Specimen: CD8+ T cells sorted from blood (inferred from file names), collected from a patient given nivolumab and ipilimumab in sequence. CDR3 sequence reads: CASRLRERGTEEFF. The CDR3 coding sequence is TGTGCCAGCAGATTACGGGAGCGGGGGACCGAGGAGTTCTTC.